Listed here are 20 T cell receptor beta chains from one sample, sequenced in a study of response to subunit inactivated influenza vaccine. MiXCR was run by TCRdb on the RT-PCR reads, yielding one entry per CDR3 protein. This sample carries 500,000 to 550,000 distinct CDR3 sequences, 20% to 25% of them seen once, and the ten largest clones take approximately 2.9%. The same specimen was also included in a second study, on T cells expressing NK-cell markers. That work states: The authors generated TCR beta cDNA through 5'RACE template switching with UMIs.

The sample in question was CD4+ T cells sorted from PBMCs, obtained 12 days after vaccination. These TCRs come from a man aged 45-65 years who received an inactivated influenza vaccine.

This clonotype was seen just once. The rearrangement joins TRBV25-1 to TRBJ1-6, with D possibly being TRBD1 (6 bases). Trimming took off 4 bases at V and 5 bases at J, with 12 bases between the two ends. The germline V gene encodes CDR1 MGHDK and CDR2 SYGVNS. The CDR3 spans 15 residues. The CDR3, as DNA: TGTGCCAGCAGTGCTTCCACAGGGAATAATTCACCCCTCCACTTT. It specifies CASSASTGNNSPLHF.

The CDR3 nucleotides are TGCGCCAGCAGCCGAGACGGGACTAGCGGCACAGATACGCAGTATTTT. Its protein product is CASSRDGTSGTDTQYF. The chain has TRBV4-1 and TRBJ2-3; the match to TRBD2 covers 10 bases. The V and J ends lost 4 bases and 1 base, in that order; junction bases with no gene match: 5. Germline V gene data show CDR1 as MGHRA and CDR2 as YSYEKL. The CDR3 covers 16 residues.

This clonotype came up a few times. V is TRBV12-3 or TRBV12-4 and J is TRBJ1-1; D is possibly TRBD1 (5 bases). V was clipped by 5 bases and J by 1 base, with 11 bases between them. This CDR3 contains 14 residues. CDR3 sequence: CASSREGPNTEAFF. The CDR3 DNA reads as TGTGCCAGCAGTAGGGAGGGGCCGAACACTGAAGCTTTCTTT.

This clonotype was seen more than once but under ten times. The genes are TRBV4-3 and TRBJ1-1; D might be TRBD1 (5 bases). Between the trimmed V and J ends, which lost 1 base and 1 base, there was a span of 10 bases. Germline lookup yields CDR1 LGHNA and CDR2 YSLEER. The CDR3 is made up of 15 amino acids. The CDR3 protein is CASSQVWTTNTEAFF. DNA of the CDR3: TGCGCCAGCAGCCAAGTGTGGACAACGAACACTGAAGCTTTCTTT.

This chain links TRBV30 with TRBJ2-7; D gene uncertain. The CDR3 extends over 11 amino acids. CDR1 is GTSNPN, CDR2 SVGIG, per germline (reference sequence). V gave up 1 base and J gave up 3 bases, with 4 bases separating them. This chain's CDR3 is CAWSGHYEQYF. The CDR3 nucleotides read TGTGCCTGGAGTGGTCACTACGAGCAGTACTTC. Full variable domain (outside the CDR3, taken from reference TRBV30 and TRBJ2-7): SQTIHQWPATLVQPVGSPLSLECTVEGTSNPNLYWYRQAAGRGLQLLFYSVGIGQISSEVPQNLSASRPQDRQFILSSKKLLLSDSGFYLCAWSGHYEQYFGPGTRLTVT.

The rearrangement links TRBV18 to TRBJ2-7, with D perhaps matching TRBD2 (6 bases). The germline V gene has CDR1 KGHSH and CDR2 LQKENI. Deletions cut 3 bases from V and 6 bases from J, with 15 bases between. The CDR3 length is 14 residues. CDR3 loop: CASSPGGKIGEQYF. CDR3 nucleotides: TGTGCCAGCTCACCTGGCGGGAAAATAGGCGAGCAGTACTTC.

The chain has TRBV2 and TRBJ2-2; tentatively, D is TRBD2 (6 bases). Trimming shortened V by 4 bases and J by 3 bases, and 15 bases separated the two germline ends. The CDR3 runs 16 residues. The V gene's germline CDR1 is SNHLY and CDR2 FYNNEI. In DNA, the CDR3 is TGTGCCAGCAGTGGACCTTCTGGACTACACACCGGGGAGCTGTTTTTT. Translation: CASSGPSGLHTGELFF. The complete variable domain, with remaining parts taken from reference TRBV2 and TRBJ2-2, reads EPEVTQTPSHQVTQMGQEVILRCVPISNHLYFYWYRQILGQKVEFLVSFYNNEISEKSEIFDDQFSVERPDGSNFTLKIRSTKLEDSAMYFCASSGPSGLHTGELFFGEGSRLTVL.

This clonotype occurred a few times. The chain couples TRBV12-3 or TRBV12-4 to TRBJ2-5, with 8 bases that match TRBD2. V shed 10 bases and J 0 bases; nucleotides not matched to a gene: 13. CDR3 length: 16 residues. This CDR3 reads CATKTGGGLYQETQYF. CDR3 nucleotide sequence: TGTGCCACCAAAACCGGGGGGGGCTTGTACCAAGAGACCCAGTACTTC.

This clonotype was detected a few times. The chain couples TRBV6-2 or TRBV6-3 to TRBJ2-5; 7 bases agree with TRBD2. CDR3 length equals 15 residues. The germline CDR1 and CDR2 sequences are MNHEY and SVGEGT. V gave up 7 bases and J gave up 3 bases; unmatched junction bases: 11. This CDR3 is CASTGLGGSEETQYF. The CDR3 DNA reads as TGTGCCAGCACCGGACTAGGCGGGAGTGAAGAGACCCAGTACTTC.

This clonotype was detected only a few times. The V call is TRBV5-6, the J call TRBJ1-2; TRBD1 is a possible D gene (5 bases). CDR1 and CDR2 from the germline V gene are SGHDT and YYEEEE. Deletions cut 5 bases from V and 3 bases from J, with 14 bases between. This CDR3 comprises 14 residues. In nucleotides, the CDR3 is TGTGCCAGCAGATTTGGACTGGGGGACTATGGCTACACCTTC. This gives the protein CASRFGLGDYGYTF.

This chain connects TRBV5-1 to TRBJ1-1; the D is unclear. The CDR3 consists of 14 residues. The V end was cut by 0 bases, the J end by 0 bases, with 6 bases between. Germline V gives CDR1 SGHRS, CDR2 YFSETQ. This CDR3 reads CASSLGSMNTEAFF. CDR3 sequence (DNA): TGCGCCAGCAGCTTGGGGTCCATGAACACTGAAGCTTTCTTT. The full variable domain, its missing parts supplied by reference TRBV5-1 and TRBJ1-1, is KAGVTQTPRYLIKTRGQQVTLSCSPISGHRSVSWYQQTPGQGLQFLFEYFSETQRNKGNFPGRFSGRQFSNSRSEMNVSTLELGDSALYLCASSLGSMNTEAFFGQGTRLTVV.

This clonotype was observed many times. V and J are TRBV7-2 and TRBJ2-4, with D perhaps matching TRBD1 (6 bases). V lost 3 bases and J lost 1, with 7 bases in between. The CDR3 runs to 14 residues. Germline-derived CDR1 and CDR2 are SGHTA and FQGNSA. DNA for the CDR3: TGTGCCAGCAGCTTCGACAGGGCCAAAAACATTCAGTACTTC. As protein: CASSFDRAKNIQYF.

The table lists this clonotype with a count of one. The junction departs from germline at one end; a sequencing error may be responsible. The genes are TRBV11-1 and TRBJ2-1; D uncertain. The CDR3 contains 15 residues. Germline V gene sequence: CDR1 SGHAT, CDR2 FQDESV (reference sequence). The CDR3 DNA sequence: TGTGCCGGCAGCTCCGAGCCAAACGCCTACAATGAGCAGTTCTTC. Amino acids: CAGSSEPNAYNEQFF.

V gene TRBV30 combines with J gene TRBJ1-3; D ambiguous. Germline values: CDR1 GTSNPN, CDR2 SVGIG (reference sequence). Between the trimmed V and J ends, which lost 3 bases and 8 bases, there was a span of 8 bases. There are 11 residues in the CDR3. The CDR3 nucleotides are TGTGCCTGGAGCAAACGGTACACCATATATTTT. Protein sequence: CAWSKRYTIYF.

This clonotype was picked up many times. The chain has TRBV29-1 and TRBJ2-5; D ambiguous. The CDR3 extends over 14 amino acids. V lost 6 bases and J 5 bases, leaving 19 bases between the germline ends. Germline V gene lookup returns CDR1 SQVTM and CDR2 ANQGSEA. The CDR3 loop reads CSVLPGSIGETQYF. The CDR3 DNA follows: TGCAGCGTCCTCCCTGGGTCGATTGGGGAGACCCAGTACTTC.

V usage is TRBV19 and J usage is TRBJ2-1; no firm D call. CDR1 and CDR2 (germline): LNHDA, SQIVND (reference sequence). V gave up 3 bases and J gave up 10 bases, with 10 bases separating them. The CDR3 extends over 12 amino acids. CDR3 DNA: TGTGCCAGTAGTATCGCTAGTAGGGAGCAGTTCTTC. The encoded protein is CASSIASREQFF.

The sample holds a few counts of this clonotype. The rearrangement joins TRBV5-6 to TRBJ2-6; D is unclear. Germline values: CDR1 SGHDT, CDR2 YYEEEE. This CDR3 spans 15 amino acids. Trimming pared 2 bases from V and 0 bases from J, leaving 6 bases between. DNA of the CDR3: TGTGCCAGCAGCTTTCCGATCTCTGGGGCCAACGTCCTGACTTTC. Amino acids: CASSFPISGANVLTF.

This clonotype was counted a few times. This sequence joins TRBV20-1 and TRBJ1-1; TRBD1 agrees at 7 bases. Germline CDR1 reads DFQATT; CDR2 reads SNEGSKA (reference sequence). The V and J ends lost 6 bases and 6 bases, in that order; junction bases with no gene match: 7. The CDR3 spans 12 residues. Here the CDR3 reads CSARTGVPEAFF. Written as DNA, the CDR3 is TGCAGTGCAAGAACAGGGGTTCCTGAAGCTTTCTTT.

The chain couples TRBV3-1 to TRBJ2-1; a possible D gene is TRBD2 (6 bases). Germline V gene sequence: CDR1 LGHDT, CDR2 YNNKEL (reference sequence). V was pared by 9 bases and J by 8 bases, with 17 bases between. The CDR3 length is 13 residues. The CDR3 reads CASGDPWEDEQFF. CDR3 in DNA: TGTGCCAGTGGGGACCCGTGGGAGGATGAGCAGTTCTTC.

This rearrangement joins TRBV20-1 to TRBJ2-3; D possibly corresponds to TRBD2 (5 bases). CDR3 length: 15 amino acids. Trimming pared 6 bases from V and 7 bases from J, leaving 23 bases between. Germline V gene lookup returns CDR1 DFQATT and CDR2 SNEGSKA (reference sequence). The CDR3 loop is CSARFGGYVMNTQYF. For the CDR3, the DNA is TGCAGTGCCCGTTTTGGCGGGTACGTGATGAATACGCAGTATTTT.